The rows below give T cell receptor beta chains drawn from one sample of a study of blood T cell repertoires in COVID-19. Produced via immunoSEQ multiplex PCR; TCRdb's table is partial and in-frame only. The table includes some 530,000 clones, approximately 91% detected once. Sequenced sample: PBMCs or T cells enriched from blood (not recorded which). These receptors all stem from a woman aged 55-69 years who had recovered from COVID-19. Each CDR3 is given with its conserved first and last residue. Each record gives: clone size, V gene, J gene, CDR3 protein. Clone size is not always given. Where it is, it says once, few, many or a class for expanded clones.

>once|TRBV6-5|TRBJ1-3
CASSYIGNTIYF
>NA|TRBV2|TRBJ1-5
CASSAFQGFSNQPQHF
>once|TRBV24-1|TRBJ2-2
CATSPRVDTGELFF
>NA|TRBV7-9|TRBJ2-7
CASSVGDEQYF
>NA|TRBV5-4|TRBJ1-1
CASSFPGAMNTEAFF
>NA|TRBV7-2|TRBJ1-6
CASSSQGGSPLHF
>NA|TRBV11-2|TRBJ2-2
CASRGGGGAPRAGELFF
>NA|TRBV9|TRBJ2-3
CASSVGGSLETDTQYF
>NA|TRBV2|TRBJ2-1
CASGGTSGYNEQFF
>NA|TRBV29-1|TRBJ2-2
CSVEDRGTANTGELFF
>NA|TRBV12-5|TRBJ2-5
CASGLLTGTGTFGETQYF
>many|TRBV3-1/TRBV3-2|TRBJ1-1
CASSSGGAGTEAFF
>NA|TRBV2|TRBJ1-1
CASSDLDTYTEAFF
>NA|TRBV6-6|TRBJ1-1
CASSPTGALNTEAFF
>NA|TRBV2|TRBJ2-4
CASRGLALIQYF
>NA|TRBV28|TRBJ1-1
CASRLTGDHAEAFF
>NA|TRBV27|TRBJ1-1
CASSPRQGMNTEAFF
>NA|TRBV15|TRBJ1-2
CATSRDRAGSYGYTF
>NA|TRBV2|TRBJ1-2
CASSRTGFTDYGYTF
>NA|TRBV6-5|TRBJ2-4
CASYGGRGAKNIQYF
>once|TRBV5-1|TRBJ1-2
CASLTGTGDNYGYTF
>NA|TRBV30|TRBJ2-2
CAWGLAGINTGELFF
>NA|TRBV15|TRBJ2-5
CATVRSGGGETQYF
>NA|TRBV29-1|TRBJ2-3
CSVKGTSDSTDTQYF
>NA|TRBV6-5|TRBJ1-1
CASNSNRGRGAFF
>NA|TRBV11-3|TRBJ2-7
CASSLVLQGVDEQYF
>NA|TRBV2|TRBJ2-1
CASSGTGVQFF
>NA|TRBV18|TRBJ1-1
CASSRDREAFF
>NA|TRBV2|TRBJ2-2
CASSDSGGNTGELFF
>NA|TRBV29-1|TRBJ1-5
CSVLIQGGQPQHF
>NA|TRBV12-3/TRBV12-4|TRBJ2-5
CASSLFRVETQYF
>few|TRBV28|TRBJ1-1
CASSLDMNTEAFF
>NA|TRBV9|TRBJ2-1
CASSTTGLGGNEQFF
>NA|TRBV27|TRBJ1-1
CASSFNPGGTEAFF
>NA|TRBV27|TRBJ1-5
CASLPTGRGGNQPQHF
>once|TRBV5-1|TRBJ1-1
CASSLIPTGSNTEAFF
>NA|TRBV2|TRBJ2-5
CASSLAGGPGQETQYF
>once|TRBV2|TRBJ1-3
CASRQATSGNTIYF
>NA|TRBV5-1|TRBJ1-1
CASRPTGMDTEAFF
>NA|TRBV5-1|TRBJ1-6
CASSLVTGGAINSPLHF
>many|TRBV5-8|TRBJ1-1
CASSAPGQYLEAFF
>NA|TRBV5-4|TRBJ1-1
CASSPWTGGTEAFF
>NA|TRBV10-2|TRBJ2-2
CASSESRLAGGSTGELFF
>NA|TRBV29-1|TRBJ1-4
CSVEDQGGEKLFF
>many|TRBV9|TRBJ2-1
CASSVSGSSYNEQFF
>NA|TRBV28|TRBJ1-2
CASRLGQGPGGYTF
>NA|TRBV6-5|TRBJ1-2
CASSSGTKLNYGYTF
>NA|TRBV30|TRBJ2-4
CAWSVKPREDIQYF
>once|TRBV7-8|TRBJ1-4
CASSSGRGEKLFF
>NA|TRBV10-3|TRBJ1-2
CAISEPRTGGDYGYTF
>NA|TRBV27|TRBJ1-1
CASSYRAIMNTEAFF
>NA|TRBV24-1|TRBJ1-1
CATSRGGLGTEAFF
>NA|TRBV10-3|TRBJ2-2
CATQGAGTGELFF
>once|TRBV4-1|TRBJ2-2
CASSDRVTTGELFF
>NA|TRBV10-2|TRBJ1-1
CASRKEGSGNTEAFF